These 6 T cell receptor beta chains originate from one sample sequenced in a study of cytomegalovirus exposure and HLA in healthy donors. Amplification used 60 Vbeta primers and 13 Jbeta primers. The table came from immunoSEQ multiplex PCR; TCRdb's copy has only in-frame clones and leaves some out. The repertoire holds fewer than 200,000 clones, 75% to 85% seen once, with approximately 5% in the top ten. The material sequenced was PBMCs. The receptors originated from a woman aged 18-29 years in good health and CMV-seropositive.

The V gene is TRBV5-8, the J gene TRBJ1-1, with D hard to call. This CDR3 region has 14 residues. Trimming took off 2 bases at V and 1 base at J, with 9 bases between the two ends. Germline lookup yields CDR1 SGHTS and CDR2 YDEGEE. The DNA for the CDR3 is TGTGCCAGCAGCTTCTACCGAAAGAACACTGAAGCTTTCTTT. It translates to CASSFYRKNTEAFF.

V usage is TRBV28 and J usage is TRBJ1-4; no reliable D call. The V and J ends lost 3 bases and 6 bases respectively, with 14 bases between them. The germline CDR1 and CDR2 sequences are MDHEN and SYDVKM. The CDR3 spans 15 residues. CDR3 DNA sequence: TGTGCCAGCAGTTTTCGGAGGCAGGCGGATGAAAAACTGTTTTTT. Amino acid sequence: CASSFRRQADEKLFF.

The genes are TRBV2 and TRBJ2-1, with 8 positions matching TRBD1. The CDR3 has 12 amino acids. V gave up 9 bases and J gave up 5 bases; unmatched junction bases: 3. The germline gives CDR1 SNHLY, CDR2 FYNNEI. CDR3 in amino acids: CARETGDNEQFF. CDR3 nucleotide sequence: TGTGCCAGAGAGACAGGGGACAATGAGCAGTTCTTC.

This rearrangement joins TRBV5-1 to TRBJ1-5; D is possibly TRBD1 (6 bases). The CDR3 contains 15 residues. CDR1 is SGHRS, CDR2 YFSETQ, per germline. V gave up 4 bases and J gave up 7 bases, with 18 bases separating them. CDR3 nucleotides: TGCGCCAGCAGCCTCAGCCCATCAGGGGACCAGCCCCAGCATTTT. It yields the protein CASSLSPSGDQPQHF. The whole variable domain, filled in from reference TRBV5-1 and TRBJ1-5, reads KAGVTQTPRYLIKTRGQQVTLSCSPISGHRSVSWYQQTPGQGLQFLFEYFSETQRNKGNFPGRFSGRQFSNSRSEMNVSTLELGDSALYLCASSLSPSGDQPQHFGDGTRLSIL.

This clone came up a few times. V is TRBV10-3 and J is TRBJ1-1; weak D call: TRBD1 (5 bases). The germline gives CDR1 ENHRY, CDR2 SYGVKD. Trimming removed 8 bases from V and 0 bases from J, with 13 bases in between. The CDR3 contains 14 residues. The chain's CDR3 is CAISAGRLNTEAFF. In nucleotides, the CDR3 is TGTGCCATCTCCGCGGGACGGTTGAACACTGAAGCTTTCTTT.

This chain connects TRBV4-1 to TRBJ2-2, with D perhaps matching TRBD1 (5 bases). V was cut by 4 bases and J by 5 bases, with 5 bases left in between. Germline-derived CDR1 and CDR2 are MGHRA and YSYEKL. CDR3 length equals 12 residues. CDR3 residues: CASSPGTGELFF. CDR3 bases: TGCGCCAGCAGCCCAGGGACCGGGGAGCTGTTTTTT.